This TCR beta chain was recovered during a study of blood T cell repertoires in COVID-19. Study overall: Material from acute and convalescent COVID-19 was sourced from the United States, Italy and Spain. In each case, the material was cDNA or gDNA derived from T cells, B-cell-depleted T cells, or PBMCs.

This CDR3 has 12 residues. Per germline, CDR1 LGHDT and CDR2 YNNKEL (reference sequence). V was trimmed by 4 bases and J by 10 bases, leaving 13 bases between them. The authors' processing: How many nucleated cells were present was estimated from reference gene primer amplification. Only in-frame clones appear in the TCRdb table, and some are missing; sequencing was by immunoSEQ multiplex PCR. V and J calls and clone size come straight from that table; D and trimming were deduced from the DNA. The sample lists about 140,000 clones; about 80% were seen once. The chain has TRBV3-1 (or the pseudogene TRBV3-2) and TRBJ1-1; D gene ambiguous. The sequence came from a woman between 55 and 75 years old with acute or convalescent COVID-19. The sequenced sample consisted of peripheral blood. Here the CDR3 DNA reads TGTGCCAGCAGCCCAACCGGGAACCGAGCTTTCTTT. It codes for CASSPTGNRAFF.